This T cell receptor beta chain came from a study of blood T cells in healthy people across ages. PCR was performed a second time for 7 to 11 cycles using a sample-barcoded 5' primer and a J-beta primer mix. A tag from a template-switch adaptor with 12 random nucleotides marked each cDNA molecule. TCRdb ran MiXCR on the 5' RACE reads and lists one entry per CDR3 protein. The sample includes some 1.5 million distinct CDR3 sequences, about 30% of them seen just once. Germline CDR1 is KGHDR and CDR2 is SFDVKD. V was trimmed by 3 bases and J by 6 bases, leaving 16 bases between them. CDR3 length: 15 residues.

V gene TRBV24-1 combines with J gene TRBJ2-5; D is possibly TRBD1 (5 bases). Sequencing was carried out using blood. This clonotype originated in a woman under 40 in good health. The CDR3 bases are TGTGCCACCAGTGATGCCGACAGTTCCGAACAGACCCAGTACTTC. Translating it yields CATSDADSSEQTQYF.